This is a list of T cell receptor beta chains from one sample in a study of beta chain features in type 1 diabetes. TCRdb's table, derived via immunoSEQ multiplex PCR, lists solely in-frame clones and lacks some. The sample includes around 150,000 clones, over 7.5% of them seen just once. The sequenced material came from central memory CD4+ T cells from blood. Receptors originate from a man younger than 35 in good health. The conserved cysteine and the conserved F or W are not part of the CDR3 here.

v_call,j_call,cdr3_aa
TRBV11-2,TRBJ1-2,ASSINGEYGYT
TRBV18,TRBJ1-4,ASSPVPILNEKLF
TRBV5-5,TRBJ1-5,ASRPGQGTGPQH
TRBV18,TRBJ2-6,ASSPAGTSGANVLT
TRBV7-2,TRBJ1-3,ASSLDMSSGNTIY
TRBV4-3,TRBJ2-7,ASSRDLLGYEQY
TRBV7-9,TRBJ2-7,ASSDTGRGYEQY
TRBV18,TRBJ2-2,ASSRDSFGGGELF
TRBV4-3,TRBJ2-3,ASSQGGLARTDTQY
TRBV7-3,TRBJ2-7,ASSLKGGYEQY
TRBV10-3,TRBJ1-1,AISDQDTEAF
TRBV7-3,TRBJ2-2,ASSLQGARTGELF
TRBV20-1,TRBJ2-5,SARGEQY
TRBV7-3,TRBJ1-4,ATSKTDRFNEKLF
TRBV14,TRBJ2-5,ASAPGLAGLYQETQY
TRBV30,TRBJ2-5,AWRLHGSGDQETQY
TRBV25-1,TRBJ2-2,ASSVPGGTGELF
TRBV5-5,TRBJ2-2,ASSLVLAGVNTGELF
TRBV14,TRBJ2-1,ASSPGLVLPNEQF
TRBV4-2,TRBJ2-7,ASSLSRQGTYEQY
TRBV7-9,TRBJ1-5,ASSGPGQELQH
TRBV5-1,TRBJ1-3,ASSLRAGVSGNTIY
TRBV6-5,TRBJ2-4,ASSYTAEVNIQY
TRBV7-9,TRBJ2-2,ASSLGGTGELF
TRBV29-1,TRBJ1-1,SVFKTGGNTEAF
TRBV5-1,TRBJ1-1,ASSLEGDSTEAF
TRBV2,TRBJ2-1,ASSRESGRGF
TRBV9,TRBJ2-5,ASSYQTGVETQY
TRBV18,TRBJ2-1,ASSRTSGVYNEQF
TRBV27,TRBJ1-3,ASRQGRSGNTIY
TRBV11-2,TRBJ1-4,ASRWGANEKLF
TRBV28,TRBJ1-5,ASSLRGRANQPQH
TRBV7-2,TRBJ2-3,ASSGQGADTQY
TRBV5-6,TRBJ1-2,ASSLFQGNYGYT
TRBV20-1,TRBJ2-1,SAPFGVEQF
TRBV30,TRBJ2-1,AWSNKGLADNEQF